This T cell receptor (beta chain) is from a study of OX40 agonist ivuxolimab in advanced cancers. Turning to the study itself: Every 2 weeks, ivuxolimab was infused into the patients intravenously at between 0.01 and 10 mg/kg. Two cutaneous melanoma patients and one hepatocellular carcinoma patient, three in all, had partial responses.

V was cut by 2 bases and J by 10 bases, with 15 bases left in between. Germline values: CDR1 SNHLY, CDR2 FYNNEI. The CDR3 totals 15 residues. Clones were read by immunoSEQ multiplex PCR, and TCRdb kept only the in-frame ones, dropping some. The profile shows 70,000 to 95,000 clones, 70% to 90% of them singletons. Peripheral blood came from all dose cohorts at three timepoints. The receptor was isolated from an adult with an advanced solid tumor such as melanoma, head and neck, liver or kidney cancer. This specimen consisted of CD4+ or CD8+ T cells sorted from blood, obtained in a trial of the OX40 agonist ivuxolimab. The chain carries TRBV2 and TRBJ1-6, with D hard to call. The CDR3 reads CASSESADLVSPLHF. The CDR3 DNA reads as TGTGCCAGCAGTGAATCGGCAGATTTGGTCTCACCCCTCCACTTT. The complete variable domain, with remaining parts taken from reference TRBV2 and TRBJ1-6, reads EPEVTQTPSHQVTQMGQEVILRCVPISNHLYFYWYRQILGQKVEFLVSFYNNEISEKSEIFDDQFSVERPDGSNFTLKIRSTKLEDSAMYFCASSESADLVSPLHFGNGTRLTVT.